Following are 13 T cell receptor beta chains from one sample sequenced in a study of blood T cell repertoires in COVID-19. Assay used: immunoSEQ multiplex PCR; TCRdb lists only in-frame clones, some missing. The sample lists roughly 220,000 clones; just under 85% were seen once. The sequenced material came from PBMCs or T cells enriched from blood (not recorded which). Every receptor here comes from a middle-aged man who had recovered from COVID-19.

The chain joins TRBV12-3 or TRBV12-4 to TRBJ1-1; D gene unclear. This CDR3 has 13 amino acids. V was shortened by 8 bases and J by 7 bases, with 17 bases between the two germline ends. CDR3 coding DNA: TGTGCCAGCGGAGGACGCCATGAGGTTGAAGCTTTCTTT. It specifies CASGGRHEVEAFF.

The J gene is TRBJ1-4, the V gene TRBV28, with 7 bases lining up with TRBD1. This CDR3 comprises 15 residues. The V segment lost 6 bases and the J segment 7 bases; nucleotides outside the gene matches: 11. CDR1 and CDR2 (germline): MDHEN, SYDVKM. CDR3 in amino acids: CASSSPGQWGEKLFF. The DNA for the CDR3 is TGTGCCAGCAGCTCCCCGGGACAGTGGGGTGAAAAACTGTTTTTT. The full variable domain, completed using reference TRBV28 and TRBJ1-4, is DVKVTQSSRYLVKRTGEKVFLECVQDMDHENMFWYRQDPGLGLRLIYFSYDVKMKEKGDIPEGYSVSREKKERFSLILESASTNQTSMYLCASSSPGQWGEKLFFGSGTQLSVL.

The chain links TRBV4-3 to TRBJ1-1; D is ambiguous. CDR3 length: 15 residues. V shed 1 base and J shed 0 bases, with 9 bases lying between them. Germline lookup yields CDR1 LGHNA and CDR2 YSLEER. This chain's CDR3 is CASSQGGRLNTEAFF. For the CDR3, the DNA is TGCGCCAGCAGCCAAGGTGGCAGGTTGAACACTGAAGCTTTCTTT.

DNA of the CDR3: TGTGCCAGCAGCCAGGGTACAGGGAATAATTCACCCCTCCACTTT. This gives the protein CASSQGTGNNSPLHF. The rearrangement joins TRBV4-2 to TRBJ1-6; maybe TRBD1 (6 bases). Germline V gene sequence: CDR1 LGHNA, CDR2 YNFKEQ. V lost 3 bases to trimming and J lost 5 bases, with 11 bases between them. The CDR3 sequence is 15 residues long.

This clone was found a few times. The chain links TRBV28 to TRBJ2-7; D gene unclear. With 8 bases removed from V and 0 bases from J, the gap between germline ends came to 8 bases. CDR3 length: 12 amino acids. CDR1 is MDHEN, CDR2 SYDVKM, per germline. CDR3 loop: CASLAASYEQYF. Here the CDR3 DNA reads TGTGCCAGCCTGGCCGCCTCCTACGAGCAGTACTTC.

The chain uses TRBV7-3 and TRBJ1-2; possible D gene TRBD1, 5 bases. The CDR3 spans 15 residues. Germline V lookup: CDR1 SGHTA, CDR2 FQGTGA. V was cut by 5 bases and J by 1 base, with 14 bases left in between. The CDR3 DNA reads TGTGCCAGCAGCCCAGGAGGCGGGGGTAACTATGGCTACACCTTC. It specifies CASSPGGGGNYGYTF. Using reference TRBV7-3 and TRBJ1-2 for the parts outside the CDR3, the full variable domain is GAGVSQTPSNKVTEKGKYVELRCDPISGHTALYWYRQSLGQGPEFLIYFQGTGAADDSGLPNDRFFAVRPEGSVSTLKIQRTERGDSAVYLCASSPGGGGNYGYTFGSGTRLTVV.

The V call is TRBV19, the J call TRBJ2-3, with unresolved D. Germline V gene lookup returns CDR1 LNHDA and CDR2 SQIVND (reference sequence). The CDR3 loop spans 12 amino acids. Trimming removed 8 bases from V and 3 bases from J, with 9 bases in between. CDR3 DNA sequence: TGTGCCAGTTCGAGGATTACAGATACGCAGTATTTT. Protein: CASSRITDTQYF.

This rearrangement joins TRBV27 to TRBJ1-2; D might be TRBD1 (5 bases). Germline values: CDR1 MNHEY, CDR2 SMNVEV (reference sequence). V dropped 5 bases and J dropped 8 bases, with 12 bases sitting between them. The CDR3 spans 12 residues. CDR3 DNA sequence: TGTGCCAGCAGTCCCCACGGGGGGGGCTACACCTTC. Translated, it gives CASSPHGGGYTF.

The chain joins TRBV11-2 to TRBJ2-1; TRBD2 might be the D (6 bases). From germline, CDR1 is SGHAT and CDR2 FQNNGV. Trimming shortened V by 2 bases and J by 1 base, and 12 bases separated the two germline ends. This CDR3 is 16 amino acids long. For the CDR3, the DNA is TGTGCCAGCAGCTTAAACGGGGGAGTATCCTACAATGAGCAGTTCTTC. This sequence encodes CASSLNGGVSYNEQFF.

This chain links TRBV20-1 with TRBJ1-1, with 8 bases that match TRBD1. Per germline, CDR1 DFQATT and CDR2 SNEGSKA (reference sequence). Losses at the gene ends were 3 bases for V and 6 bases for J; bases not matched to a gene: 3. CDR3 length: 12 amino acids. The CDR3 here is CSASQGAPEAFF. CDR3 bases: TGCAGTGCTAGTCAGGGGGCCCCTGAAGCTTTCTTT.

This clone was observed once. The chain uses TRBV27 and TRBJ1-2; possibly TRBD1 for D (6 bases). V was trimmed by 7 bases and J by 7 bases, leaving 22 bases between them. The CDR3 totals 15 residues. Germline V CDR1 and CDR2: MNHEY, SMNVEV (reference sequence). The CDR3 loop is CASTSRGGAVSGYTF. CDR3 DNA: TGTGCCAGCACCTCCCGGGGGGGGGCGGTATCTGGCTACACCTTC.

This chain's CDR3 is CASSSPRAGGRNEQFF. Here the CDR3 DNA reads TGTGCCAGCAGTTCCCCCCGGGCAGGGGGCCGCAATGAGCAGTTCTTC. The rearrangement joins TRBV6-5 to TRBJ2-1, with 8 nucleotides matching TRBD1. Trimming cost V 4 bases and J 6 bases; bases outside gene matches: 11. Germline assignment: CDR1 MNHEY and CDR2 SVGAGI. CDR3 length equals 16 residues.

The chain recombines TRBV7-9 with TRBJ1-2; D not resolved. The CDR3 runs to 14 residues. V was clipped by 6 bases and J by 8 bases, with 19 bases between them. Germline V lookup: CDR1 SEHNR, CDR2 FQNEAQ (reference sequence). The CDR3 sequence: CASSPRKAEEGYTF. In DNA, the CDR3 is TGTGCCAGCAGTCCCCGTAAAGCGGAGGAGGGCTACACCTTC.